Presented here are 23 T cell receptor beta chains from one specimen sequenced in a study of control samples from healthy donors and cancer patients. Clones were read by immunoSEQ multiplex PCR, and TCRdb kept only the in-frame ones, dropping some. The table includes about 98,000 clones, around 80% detected once. Sequences were obtained from blood. The receptors here all came from a man between 60 and 70 years old in good health.

The chain is built from TRBV27 and TRBJ2-5; either TRBD1 or TRBD2 may fit D (5 bases each). The CDR3 spans 15 residues. Between the trimmed V and J ends, which lost 8 bases and 2 bases, there was a span of 18 bases. Germline CDR1 MNHEY, CDR2 SMNVEV (reference sequence). The CDR3 coding sequence is TGTGCCAGCTCTCGGGACCGAGGCAAACAAGAGACCCAGTACTTC. Translating it yields CASSRDRGKQETQYF.

This chain connects TRBV28 to TRBJ1-2; no clear D gene. V lost 8 bases to trimming and J lost 7 bases, with 8 bases between them. Germline CDR1 and CDR2: MDHEN and SYDVKM. The CDR3 contains 10 residues. The CDR3 DNA follows: TGTGCCAGCGGGCTCTCTGGCTACACCTTC. Its protein is CASGLSGYTF.

The rearrangement uses TRBV5-4 and TRBJ1-4, with TRBD1 as a possible D gene (5 bases). CDR1 is SGHNT and CDR2 is YYREEE in the germline V gene (reference sequence). V lost 3 bases and J lost 4, with 10 bases in between. This CDR3 region has 14 residues. This chain's CDR3 is CASSSDSVNEKLFF. The CDR3 coding sequence is TGTGCCAGCAGCTCAGACAGTGTTAATGAAAAACTGTTTTTT.

This chain joins TRBV19 and TRBJ2-5; unclear D gene. Per germline, CDR1 LNHDA and CDR2 SQIVND (reference sequence). There are 14 residues in the CDR3. With 2 bases removed from V and 5 bases from J, the gap between germline ends came to 12 bases. CDR3 sequence: CASSINQRQETQYF. CDR3 coding DNA: TGTGCCAGTAGTATAAACCAGCGTCAGGAGACCCAGTACTTC.

V usage is TRBV24-1 and J usage is TRBJ1-1; the match to TRBD1 covers 7 bases. The CDR3 totals 11 residues. V trimming: 7 bases; J trimming: 7 bases; junction bases outside the gene matches: 2. The germline V gene encodes CDR1 KGHDR and CDR2 SFDVKD. CDR3 coding DNA: TGTGCCACCAGAACAGGGGATGAAGCTTTCTTT. It yields the protein CATRTGDEAFF.

The chain uses TRBV27 and TRBJ2-5, with 14 nucleotides matching TRBD2. Per the germline V gene, CDR1 is MNHEY and CDR2 is SMNVEV (reference sequence). V was clipped by 2 bases and J by 5 bases; unmatched bases: 7. This CDR3 contains 17 residues. The CDR3 reads CASSLIRTSGGRETQYF. The CDR3 DNA reads as TGTGCCAGCAGTTTAATTCGGACTAGCGGGGGGCGGGAGACCCAGTACTTC.

The chain joins TRBV5-1 to TRBJ2-1; D is uncertain. The V gene's germline CDR1 is SGHRS and CDR2 YFSETQ. The CDR3 is 15 residues long. V lost 9 bases to trimming and J lost 1 base, with 17 bases between them. Written as DNA, the CDR3 is TGCGCCACAACCCACGGCCTAGATTCCTACAATGAGCAGTTCTTC. Its protein is CATTHGLDSYNEQFF. The full variable domain, rest sourced from reference TRBV5-1 and TRBJ2-1, is KAGVTQTPRYLIKTRGQQVTLSCSPISGHRSVSWYQQTPGQGLQFLFEYFSETQRNKGNFPGRFSGRQFSNSRSEMNVSTLELGDSALYLCATTHGLDSYNEQFFGPGTRLTVL.

This clone appeared a few times. Here the CDR3 reads CASSQDSTSGGPTGELFF. In nucleotides, the CDR3 is TGTGCCAGCAGCCAAGATTCGACTAGCGGGGGGCCTACCGGGGAGCTGTTTTTT. The gene calls are TRBV4-2 and TRBJ2-2; 13 nucleotides line up with TRBD2. The junction had 6 bases not matched to a gene; V was cut back by 0 bases and J by 5 bases. Germline V lookup: CDR1 LGHNA, CDR2 YNFKEQ. The CDR3 is 18 residues long.

The CDR3 loop is CASKAGPTGELFF. CDR3 DNA: TGTGCCAGCAAAGCAGGACCAACCGGGGAGCTGTTTTTT. This sequence joins TRBV2 and TRBJ2-2; unclear D gene. This CDR3 has 13 amino acids. The germline V and J ends were trimmed by 7 bases and 5 bases, with 11 bases remaining between them. Germline V gene data show CDR1 as SNHLY and CDR2 as FYNNEI.

The rearrangement uses TRBV19 and TRBJ2-7, with D perhaps TRBD1 (5 bases). The CDR3 is 15 residues long. V was trimmed by 4 bases and J by 2 bases, leaving 15 bases between them. CDR1 and CDR2 from the germline V gene are LNHDA and SQIVND (reference sequence). This CDR3 reads CASSRQGTSPYEQYF. The CDR3 region has the DNA TGTGCCAGTAGTAGGCAGGGAACTTCTCCCTACGAGCAGTACTTC.

The genes are TRBV18 and TRBJ1-2; D ambiguous. This CDR3 is built from 14 residues. From germline, CDR1 is KGHSH and CDR2 LQKENI. V was pared by 3 bases and J by 5 bases, with 13 bases between. The CDR3 bases are TGTGCCAGCTCACCCCTCGGAGTAGGTTATGGCTACACCTTC. Translating it yields CASSPLGVGYGYTF. The full variable domain, completed using reference TRBV18 and TRBJ1-2, is NAGVMQNPRHLVRRRGQEARLRCSPMKGHSHVYWYRQLPEEGLKFMVYLQKENIIDESGMPKERFSAEFPKEGPSILRIQQVVRGDSAAYFCASSPLGVGYGYTFGSGTRLTVV.

V gene TRBV7-2 combines with J gene TRBJ1-2; TRBD1 might be the D (6 bases). Germline V gene sequence: CDR1 SGHTA, CDR2 FQGNSA. Trimming removed 2 bases at V and 4 bases at J, with 8 bases between. The CDR3 is 13 amino acids. Here the CDR3 reads CASSLRGLYGYTF. The CDR3 bases are TGTGCCAGCAGCTTACGGGGGCTCTATGGCTACACCTTC.

CDR3 protein: CASSLFQGEDTQYF. CDR3 bases: TGTGCCAGCAGCTTATTCCAGGGAGAAGATACGCAGTATTTT. The rearrangement joins TRBV7-9 to TRBJ2-3; D may be TRBD1 or TRBD2 (5 bases each). V dropped 2 bases and J dropped 5 bases, with 11 bases sitting between them. The CDR3 runs to 14 residues. In germline, CDR1 is SEHNR, CDR2 FQNEAQ (reference sequence).

The CDR3 loop is CASSPSGDQETQYF. The DNA for the CDR3 is TGTGCCAGCAGCCCTTCGGGGGACCAAGAGACCCAGTACTTC. The chain uses TRBV6-4 and TRBJ2-5; D perhaps matches TRBD2 (6 bases). Trimming removed 6 bases at V and 0 bases at J, with 11 bases between. The CDR3 consists of 14 residues. Germline values: CDR1 MRHNA, CDR2 SNTAGT.

The rearrangement links TRBV19 to TRBJ1-5; no reliable D call. This CDR3 is 15 amino acids long. CDR1 is LNHDA and CDR2 is SQIVND in the germline V gene (reference sequence). V was trimmed by 6 bases and J by 0 bases, leaving 12 bases between them. CDR3 amino acids: CASRSSGYSNQPQHF. For the CDR3, the DNA is TGTGCCAGTAGATCGTCGGGCTATAGCAATCAGCCCCAGCATTTT.

This clone showed up just a few times. V gene TRBV5-1 combines with J gene TRBJ2-5, with D tentatively TRBD1 or TRBD2 (5 bases each). This CDR3 is 15 amino acids long. Germline lookup yields CDR1 SGHRS and CDR2 YFSETQ. Trimming removed 0 bases from V and 2 bases from J, with 11 bases in between. CDR3 DNA sequence: TGCGCCAGCAGCTTGGCCAGAGGGGCACAAGAGACCCAGTACTTC. Its translation: CASSLARGAQETQYF. The full variable domain, in which reference TRBV5-1 and TRBJ2-5 provide the parts outside the CDR3, is KAGVTQTPRYLIKTRGQQVTLSCSPISGHRSVSWYQQTPGQGLQFLFEYFSETQRNKGNFPGRFSGRQFSNSRSEMNVSTLELGDSALYLCASSLARGAQETQYFGPGTRLLVL.

The V gene is TRBV29-1, the J gene TRBJ1-1; the D gene is possibly TRBD1 (5 bases). Germline assignment: CDR1 SQVTM and CDR2 ANQGSEA. CDR3 length: 18 residues. V gave up 0 bases and J gave up 4 bases, with 24 bases separating them. The CDR3 DNA follows: TGCAGCGTTGAAGATGTAGCGGGGGGAGGCCTCGTTAGCACTGAAGCTTTCTTT. Translating it yields CSVEDVAGGGLVSTEAFF.

The chain combines TRBV5-4 with TRBJ1-3; no clear D gene. V dropped 2 bases and J dropped 0 bases, with 9 bases sitting between them. Per germline, CDR1 SGHNT and CDR2 YYREEE (reference sequence). CDR3 length: 15 amino acids. The CDR3, as DNA: TGTGCCAGCAGCTTCTGGCAAAACTCTGGAAACACCATATATTTT. It codes for CASSFWQNSGNTIYF.

This chain connects TRBV28 to TRBJ2-3; 9 bases agree with TRBD1. The V gene's germline CDR1 is MDHEN and CDR2 SYDVKM. J gave up 4 bases and V 8 bases, and 10 bases lay outside the gene matches. The CDR3 loop spans 15 amino acids. CDR3 DNA: TGTGCCAGCCTCCAAACCGGGACAGGGCCAGATACGCAGTATTTT. It encodes CASLQTGTGPDTQYF.

The chain joins TRBV4-1 to TRBJ1-4; D gene ambiguous. V was clipped by 5 bases and J by 2 bases, with 9 bases between them. Germline CDR1 is MGHRA and CDR2 is YSYEKL. The CDR3 runs to 14 residues. The chain's CDR3 is CASSIWQTNEKLFF. In DNA form, the CDR3 reads TGCGCCAGCAGCATTTGGCAGACTAATGAAAAACTGTTTTTT.

V is TRBV11-2 and J is TRBJ2-3; D unclear. V dropped 3 bases and J dropped 2 bases, with 9 bases sitting between them. Germline V gene sequence: CDR1 SGHAT, CDR2 FQNNGV. The CDR3 runs to 14 residues. The CDR3 DNA follows: TGTGCCAGCAGCTTTGGGCGGTTCACAGATACGCAGTATTTT. Its translation is CASSFGRFTDTQYF.

This chain uses TRBV30 with TRBJ1-1, with no clear D. V shed 0 bases and J shed 5 bases, with 10 bases lying between them. In germline, CDR1 is GTSNPN, CDR2 SVGIG (reference sequence). CDR3 size: 13 residues. The CDR3 nucleotides are TGTGCCTGGAGTGTATACCAGAGAACTGAAGCTTTCTTT. This codes for CAWSVYQRTEAFF.

This chain links TRBV2 with TRBJ2-3; 8 bases are a match to TRBD2. This CDR3 is 15 amino acids long. V lost 7 bases, J lost 1 base, and 7 bases stayed unmatched. The V gene's germline CDR1 is SNHLY and CDR2 FYNNEI. DNA of the CDR3: TGTGCCAGCATTAGCGGGGTCCCTCGCACAGATACGCAGTATTTT. Its translation: CASISGVPRTDTQYF.